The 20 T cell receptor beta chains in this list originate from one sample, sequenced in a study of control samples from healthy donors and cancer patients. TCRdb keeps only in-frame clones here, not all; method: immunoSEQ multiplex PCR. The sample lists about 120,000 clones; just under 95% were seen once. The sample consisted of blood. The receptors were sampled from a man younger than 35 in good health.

The CDR3 protein is CASSLPLRTSGVDTQYF. The CDR3 DNA follows: TGTGCCAGCAGCTTACCCCTGAGGACTAGCGGGGTAGATACGCAGTATTTT. V gene TRBV7-7 combines with J gene TRBJ2-3, with 12 positions matching TRBD2. Germline trimming cut 2 bases from V and 5 bases from J; bases unmatched to any gene: 8. From germline, CDR1 is SSHAT and CDR2 FNYEAQ (reference sequence). The CDR3 runs to 17 residues.

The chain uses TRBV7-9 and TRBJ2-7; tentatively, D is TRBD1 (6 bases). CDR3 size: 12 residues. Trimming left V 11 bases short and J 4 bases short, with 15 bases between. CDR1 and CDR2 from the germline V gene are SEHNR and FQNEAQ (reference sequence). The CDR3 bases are TGTGCCGGGGCGAGGGACACATACGAGCAGTACTTC. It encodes CAGARDTYEQYF.

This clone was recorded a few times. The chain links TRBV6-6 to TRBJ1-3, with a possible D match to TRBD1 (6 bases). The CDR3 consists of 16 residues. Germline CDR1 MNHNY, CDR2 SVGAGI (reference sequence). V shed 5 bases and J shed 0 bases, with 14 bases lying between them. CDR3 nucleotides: TGTGCCAGCAGTACCCCGGACAGCCTCTCTGGAAACACCATATATTTT. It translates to CASSTPDSLSGNTIYF.

The CDR3 nucleotides are TGTGCCAGTAGTATCAGGGGGGGTGAGCAGTTCTTC. It yields the protein CASSIRGGEQFF. The chain carries TRBV19 and TRBJ2-1; the D gene could be TRBD1 or TRBD2 (7 bases each). This CDR3 region has 12 residues. Germline-derived CDR1 and CDR2 are LNHDA and SQIVND (reference sequence). V was trimmed by 3 bases and J by 9 bases, leaving 9 bases between them.

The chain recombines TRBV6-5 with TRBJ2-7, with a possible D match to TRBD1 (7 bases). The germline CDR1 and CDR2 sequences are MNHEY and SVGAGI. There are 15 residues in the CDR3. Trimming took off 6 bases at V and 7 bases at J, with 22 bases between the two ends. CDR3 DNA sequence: TGTGCCAGCAGCCGGGTGGAGGGGGCTTGGGGGGAGCAGTACTTC. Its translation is CASSRVEGAWGEQYF.

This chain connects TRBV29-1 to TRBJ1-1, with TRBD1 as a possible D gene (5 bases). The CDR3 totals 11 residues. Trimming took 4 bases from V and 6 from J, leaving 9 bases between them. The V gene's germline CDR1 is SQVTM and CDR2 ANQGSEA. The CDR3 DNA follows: TGCAGCGTTGGGGGGGGAGCTGAAGCTTTCTTT. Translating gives CSVGGGAEAFF.

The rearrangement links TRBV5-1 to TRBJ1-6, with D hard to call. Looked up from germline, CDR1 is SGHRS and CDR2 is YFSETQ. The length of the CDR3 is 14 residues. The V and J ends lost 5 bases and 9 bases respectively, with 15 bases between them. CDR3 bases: TGCGCCAGCAGGGTAGGGAGCGAGAGTTCACCCCTCCACTTT. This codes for CASRVGSESSPLHF.

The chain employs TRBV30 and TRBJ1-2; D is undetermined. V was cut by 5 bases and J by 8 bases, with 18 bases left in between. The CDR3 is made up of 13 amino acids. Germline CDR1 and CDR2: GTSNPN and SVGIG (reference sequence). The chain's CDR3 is CAWSGEGVHGYTF. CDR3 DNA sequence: TGTGCCTGGTCCGGGGAGGGAGTCCACGGCTACACCTTC.

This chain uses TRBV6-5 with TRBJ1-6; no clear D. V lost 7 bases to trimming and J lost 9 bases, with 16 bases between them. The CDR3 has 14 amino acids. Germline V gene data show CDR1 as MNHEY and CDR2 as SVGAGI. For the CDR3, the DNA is TGTGCCAGCAAAGTGGTATATCCGAGTTCACCCCTCCACTTT. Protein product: CASKVVYPSSPLHF.

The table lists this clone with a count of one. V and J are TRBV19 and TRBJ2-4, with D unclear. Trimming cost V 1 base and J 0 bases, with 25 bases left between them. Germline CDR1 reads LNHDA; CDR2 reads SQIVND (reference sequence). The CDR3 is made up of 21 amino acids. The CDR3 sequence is CASSIAELFGRVSGAKNIQYF. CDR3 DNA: TGTGCCAGTAGTATAGCCGAGTTGTTTGGACGGGTCTCGGGAGCCAAAAACATTCAGTACTTC.

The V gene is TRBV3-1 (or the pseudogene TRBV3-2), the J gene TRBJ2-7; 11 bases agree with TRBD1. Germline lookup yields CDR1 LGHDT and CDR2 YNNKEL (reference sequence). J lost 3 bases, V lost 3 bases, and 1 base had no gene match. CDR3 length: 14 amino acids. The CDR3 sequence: CASSQGTGGYEQYF. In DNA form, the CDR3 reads TGTGCCAGCAGCCAGGGGACAGGGGGCTACGAGCAGTACTTC.

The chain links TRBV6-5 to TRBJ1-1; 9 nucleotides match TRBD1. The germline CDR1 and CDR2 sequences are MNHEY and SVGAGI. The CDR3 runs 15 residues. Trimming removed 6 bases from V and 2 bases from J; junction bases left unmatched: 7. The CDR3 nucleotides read TGTGCCAGCAGCAAAACACAGGGGGCCAACACTGAAGCTTTCTTT. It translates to CASSKTQGANTEAFF.

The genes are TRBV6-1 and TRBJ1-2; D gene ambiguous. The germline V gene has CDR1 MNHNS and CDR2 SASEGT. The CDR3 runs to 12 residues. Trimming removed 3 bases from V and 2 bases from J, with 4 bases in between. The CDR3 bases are TGTGCCAGCAGTGACAGGAACTATGGCTACACCTTC. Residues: CASSDRNYGYTF.

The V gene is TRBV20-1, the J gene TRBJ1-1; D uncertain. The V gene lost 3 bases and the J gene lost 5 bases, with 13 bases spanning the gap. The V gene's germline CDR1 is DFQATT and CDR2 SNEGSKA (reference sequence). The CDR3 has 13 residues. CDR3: CSASGRVGTEAFF. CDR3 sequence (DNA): TGCAGTGCTAGTGGCCGGGTGGGGACTGAAGCTTTCTTT.

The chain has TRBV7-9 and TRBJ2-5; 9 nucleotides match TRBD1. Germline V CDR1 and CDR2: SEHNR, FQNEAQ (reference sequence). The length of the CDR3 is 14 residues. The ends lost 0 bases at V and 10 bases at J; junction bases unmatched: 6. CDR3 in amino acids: CASSLALDRGDQYF. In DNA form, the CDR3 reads TGTGCCAGCAGCTTAGCCCTGGACAGGGGAGACCAGTACTTC. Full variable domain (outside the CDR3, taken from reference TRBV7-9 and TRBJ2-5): DTGVSQNPRHKITKRGQNVTFRCDPISEHNRLYWYRQTLGQGPEFLTYFQNEAQLEKSRLLSDRFSAERPKGSFSTLEIQRTEQGDSAMYLCASSLALDRGDQYFGPGTRLLVL.

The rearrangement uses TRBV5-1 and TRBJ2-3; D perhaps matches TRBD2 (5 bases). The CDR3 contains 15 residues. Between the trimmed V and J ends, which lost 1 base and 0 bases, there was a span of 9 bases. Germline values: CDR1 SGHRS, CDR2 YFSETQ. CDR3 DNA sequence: TGCGCCAGCAGCTTGAACGGGATTAGCACAGATACGCAGTATTTT. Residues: CASSLNGISTDTQYF.

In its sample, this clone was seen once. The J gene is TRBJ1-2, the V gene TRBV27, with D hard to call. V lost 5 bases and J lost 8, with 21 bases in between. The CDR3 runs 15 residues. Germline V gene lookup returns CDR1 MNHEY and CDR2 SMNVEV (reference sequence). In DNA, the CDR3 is TGTGCCAGCAGTCCCCTACTCACCCTCTCCATAGGCTACACCTTC. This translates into CASSPLLTLSIGYTF.

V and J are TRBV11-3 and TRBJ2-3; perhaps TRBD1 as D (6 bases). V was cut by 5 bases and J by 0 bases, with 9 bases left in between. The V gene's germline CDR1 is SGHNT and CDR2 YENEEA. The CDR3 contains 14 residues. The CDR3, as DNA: TGTGCCAGCAGCGGCCAGGGGAGCACAGATACGCAGTATTTT. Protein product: CASSGQGSTDTQYF.

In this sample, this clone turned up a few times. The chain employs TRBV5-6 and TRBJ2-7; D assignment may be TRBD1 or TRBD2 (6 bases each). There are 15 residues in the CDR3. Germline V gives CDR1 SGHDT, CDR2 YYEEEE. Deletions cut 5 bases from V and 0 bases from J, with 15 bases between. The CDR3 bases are TGTGCCAGCAGTTTCGGGGGCAGGGCCTCCTACGAGCAGTACTTC. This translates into CASSFGGRASYEQYF.

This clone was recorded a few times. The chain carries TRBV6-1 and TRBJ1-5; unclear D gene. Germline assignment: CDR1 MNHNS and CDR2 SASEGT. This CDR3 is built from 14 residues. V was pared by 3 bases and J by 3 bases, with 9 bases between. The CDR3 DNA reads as TGTGCCAGCAGTGACGTATCTTACAATCAGCCCCAGCATTTT. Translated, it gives CASSDVSYNQPQHF.